Listed below are T cell receptor beta chains from one sample, sequenced in a study of blood T cell repertoires in COVID-19. Sequencing was performed with immunoSEQ multiplex PCR; in TCRdb, only in-frame clones are kept and a portion is missing. Among hundreds of thousands of clones, around 92% were seen once, and the ten largest hold 0.95% to 1.5%. Material: peripheral blood. The receptor set was obtained from a man in his forties with acute or convalescent COVID-19. The CDR3 runs from the conserved cysteine through the conserved F or W. A D gene is named only where the DNA matches it firmly. Expanded clones are given a class, and other clones once, few, many or no size at all.

abundance: few; j_gene: TRBJ1-6; len: 17; d_gene: -; v_gene: TRBV7-8; CDR3aa: CASSRGTSSSYNSPLHF; CDR3nt: TGTGCCAGCAGCCGCGGGACATCGAGCTCCTATAATTCACCCCTCCACTTT
abundance: -; j_gene: TRBJ2-7; len: 19; d_gene: TRBD2; v_gene: TRBV11-2; CDR3aa: CASSLGALAGGQRPYEQYF; CDR3nt: TGTGCCAGCAGCTTAGGAGCCCTAGCGGGGGGGCAACGTCCCTACGAGCAGTACTTC
abundance: -; j_gene: TRBJ1-5; len: 15; d_gene: -; v_gene: TRBV4-1; CDR3aa: CASSQDGENGRPQHF; CDR3nt: TGCGCCAGCAGCCAAGACGGGGAGAATGGGCGGCCCCAGCATTTT
abundance: -; j_gene: TRBJ2-3; len: 15; d_gene: TRBD2; v_gene: TRBV27; CDR3aa: CASSWAGGPADTQYF; CDR3nt: TGTGCCAGCAGTTGGGCGGGAGGGCCGGCAGATACGCAGTATTTT
abundance: -; j_gene: TRBJ1-6; len: 14; d_gene: TRBD1; v_gene: TRBV25-1; CDR3aa: CASTKDRVNSPLHF; CDR3nt: TGTGCCAGCACGAAGGACAGGGTGAATTCACCCCTCCACTTT
abundance: -; j_gene: TRBJ2-7; len: 12; d_gene: -; v_gene: TRBV2; CDR3aa: CASSVGGTEQYF; CDR3nt: TGTGCCAGCAGTGTAGGGGGTACCGAGCAGTACTTC
abundance: -; j_gene: TRBJ1-5; len: 15; d_gene: -; v_gene: TRBV28; CDR3aa: CASSSPRGNRQPQHF; CDR3nt: TGTGCCAGCAGCTCGCCCAGGGGCAATAGACAGCCCCAGCATTTT
abundance: -; j_gene: TRBJ2-1; len: 15; d_gene: -; v_gene: TRBV9; CDR3aa: CASSVLSGFYNEQFF; CDR3nt: TGTGCCAGCAGCGTCCTCTCGGGGTTCTACAATGAGCAGTTCTTC
abundance: -; j_gene: TRBJ1-2; len: 14; d_gene: TRBD1; v_gene: TRBV19; CDR3aa: CASNYLGQNYGYTF; CDR3nt: TGTGCCAGTAATTATCTGGGACAGAACTATGGCTACACCTTC
abundance: once; j_gene: TRBJ1-6; len: 13; d_gene: -; v_gene: TRBV18; CDR3aa: CASSYGGGSPLHF; CDR3nt: TGTGCCAGCTCCTACGGGGGAGGTTCACCCCTCCACTTT
abundance: -; j_gene: TRBJ1-2; len: 16; d_gene: -; v_gene: TRBV19; CDR3aa: CASSILGSRTNYGYTF; CDR3nt: TGTGCCAGTAGTATATTGGGCAGTCGTACTAACTATGGCTACACCTTC
abundance: -; j_gene: TRBJ2-7; len: 12; d_gene: -; v_gene: TRBV12-3/TRBV12-4; CDR3aa: CASRWETNEQYF; CDR3nt: TGTGCCAGCAGATGGGAGACAAACGAGCAGTACTTC
abundance: -; j_gene: TRBJ1-3; len: 15; d_gene: -; v_gene: TRBV7-3; CDR3aa: CASSPWAGLGNTIYF; CDR3nt: TGTGCCAGCAGCCCGTGGGCGGGACTAGGAAACACCATATATTTT
abundance: -; j_gene: TRBJ2-7; len: 15; d_gene: TRBD2; v_gene: TRBV3-1/TRBV3-2; CDR3aa: CASSLRAGGPDEQYF; CDR3nt: TGTGCCAGCAGCCTTCGAGCGGGGGGGCCGGACGAGCAGTACTTC
abundance: -; j_gene: TRBJ1-4; len: 17; d_gene: -; v_gene: TRBV7-9; CDR3aa: CASSLSSGGSANEKLFF; CDR3nt: TGTGCCAGCAGCTTATCTTCGGGGGGTTCGGCTAATGAAAAACTGTTTTTT
abundance: once; j_gene: TRBJ2-1; len: 16; d_gene: TRBD2; v_gene: TRBV10-1; CDR3aa: CASSGRTSGGYNEQFF; CDR3nt: TGCGCCAGCAGTGGCCGGACTAGCGGGGGTTACAATGAGCAGTTCTTC